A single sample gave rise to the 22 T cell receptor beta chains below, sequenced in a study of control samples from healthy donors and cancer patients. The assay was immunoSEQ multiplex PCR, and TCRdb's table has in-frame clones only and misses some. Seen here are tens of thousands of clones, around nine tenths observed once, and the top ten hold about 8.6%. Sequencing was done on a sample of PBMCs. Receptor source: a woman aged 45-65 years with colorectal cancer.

CDR3 in amino acids: CASSPHRDTEAFF. The CDR3 nucleotides are TGTGCCAGCAGCCCCCACAGAGACACTGAAGCTTTCTTT. This rearrangement joins TRBV9 to TRBJ1-1; D remains unclear. The CDR3 loop spans 13 amino acids. Germline CDR1 SGDLS, CDR2 YYNGEE. V lost 4 bases to trimming and J lost 3 bases, with 10 bases between them.

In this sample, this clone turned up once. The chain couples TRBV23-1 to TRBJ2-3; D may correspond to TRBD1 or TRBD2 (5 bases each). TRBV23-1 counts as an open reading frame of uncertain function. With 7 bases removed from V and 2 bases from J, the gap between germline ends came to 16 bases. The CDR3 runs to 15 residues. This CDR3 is CASTSWDPVTDTQYF. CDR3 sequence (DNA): TGCGCCAGCACCTCGTGGGACCCAGTCACAGATACGCAGTATTTT.

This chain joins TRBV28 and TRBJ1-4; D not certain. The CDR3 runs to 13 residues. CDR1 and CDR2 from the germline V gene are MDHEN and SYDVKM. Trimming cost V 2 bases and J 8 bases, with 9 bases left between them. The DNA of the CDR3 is TGTGCCAGCAGTTTAGGTGGGAGGGAAAAACTGTTTTTT. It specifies CASSLGGREKLFF. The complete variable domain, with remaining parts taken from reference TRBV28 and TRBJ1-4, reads DVKVTQSSRYLVKRTGEKVFLECVQDMDHENMFWYRQDPGLGLRLIYFSYDVKMKEKGDIPEGYSVSREKKERFSLILESASTNQTSMYLCASSLGGREKLFFGSGTQLSVL.

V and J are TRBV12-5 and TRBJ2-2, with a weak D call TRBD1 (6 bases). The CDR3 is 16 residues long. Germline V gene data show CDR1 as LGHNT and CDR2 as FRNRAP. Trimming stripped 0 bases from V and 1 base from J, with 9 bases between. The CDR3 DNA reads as TGTGCTAGTGGTTTGGTTCGACAGGAGAACACCGGGGAGCTGTTTTTT. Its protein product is CASGLVRQENTGELFF.

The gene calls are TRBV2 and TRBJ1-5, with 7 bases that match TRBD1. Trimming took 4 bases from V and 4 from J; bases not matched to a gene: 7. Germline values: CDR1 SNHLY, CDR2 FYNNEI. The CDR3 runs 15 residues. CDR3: CASSASGGANQPQHF. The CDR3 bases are TGTGCCAGCAGTGCATCAGGGGGAGCTAATCAGCCCCAGCATTTT. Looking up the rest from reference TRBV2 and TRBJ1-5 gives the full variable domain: EPEVTQTPSHQVTQMGQEVILRCVPISNHLYFYWYRQILGQKVEFLVSFYNNEISEKSEIFDDQFSVERPDGSNFTLKIRSTKLEDSAMYFCASSASGGANQPQHFGDGTRLSIL.

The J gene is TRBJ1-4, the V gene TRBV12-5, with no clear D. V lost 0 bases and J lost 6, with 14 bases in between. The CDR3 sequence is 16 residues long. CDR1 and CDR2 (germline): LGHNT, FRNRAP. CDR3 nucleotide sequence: TGTGCTAGTGGTTTGGTAATTGGGTCTGTTTATGAAAAACTGTTTTTT. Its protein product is CASGLVIGSVYEKLFF.

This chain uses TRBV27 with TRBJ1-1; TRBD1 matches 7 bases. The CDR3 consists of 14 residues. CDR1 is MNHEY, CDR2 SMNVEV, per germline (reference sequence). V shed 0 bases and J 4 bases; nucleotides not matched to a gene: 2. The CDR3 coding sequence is TGTGCCAGCAGTTTATCACCAGGGGGCACTGAAGCTTTCTTT. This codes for CASSLSPGGTEAFF.

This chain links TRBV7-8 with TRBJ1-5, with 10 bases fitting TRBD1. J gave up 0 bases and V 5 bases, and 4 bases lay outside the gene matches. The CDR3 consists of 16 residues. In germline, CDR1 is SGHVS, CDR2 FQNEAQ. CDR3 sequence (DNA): TGTGCCAGCAGCCCACGGACAGGGGGTAGCAATCAGCCCCAGCATTTT. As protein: CASSPRTGGSNQPQHF.

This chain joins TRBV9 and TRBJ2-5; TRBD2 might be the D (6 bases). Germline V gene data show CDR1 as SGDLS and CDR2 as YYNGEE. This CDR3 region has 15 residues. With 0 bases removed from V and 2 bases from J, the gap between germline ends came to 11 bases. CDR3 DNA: TGTGCCAGCAGCGTAGGAGCGGGTCAGCAAGAGACCCAGTACTTC. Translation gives CASSVGAGQQETQYF.

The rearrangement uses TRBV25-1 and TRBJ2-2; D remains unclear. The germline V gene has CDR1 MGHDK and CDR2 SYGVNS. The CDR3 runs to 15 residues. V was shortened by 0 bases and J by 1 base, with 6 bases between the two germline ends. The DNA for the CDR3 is TGTGCCAGCAGTGAATACTACAGGAACACCGGGGAGCTGTTTTTT. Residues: CASSEYYRNTGELFF.

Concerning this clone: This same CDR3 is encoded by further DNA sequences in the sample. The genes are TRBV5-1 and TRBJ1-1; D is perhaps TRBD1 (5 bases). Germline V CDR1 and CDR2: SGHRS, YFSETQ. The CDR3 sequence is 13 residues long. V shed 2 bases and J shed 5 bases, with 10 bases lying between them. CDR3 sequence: CASSFGEGTEAFF. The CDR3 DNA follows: TGCGCCAGCAGCTTCGGAGAGGGGACTGAAGCTTTCTTT.

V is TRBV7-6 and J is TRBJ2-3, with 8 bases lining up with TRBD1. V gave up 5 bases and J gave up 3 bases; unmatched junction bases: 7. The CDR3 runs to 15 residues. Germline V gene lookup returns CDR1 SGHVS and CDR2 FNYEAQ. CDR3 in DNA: TGTGCCAGCAGCCCGGACAGGGTATATACAGATACGCAGTATTTT. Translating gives CASSPDRVYTDTQYF.

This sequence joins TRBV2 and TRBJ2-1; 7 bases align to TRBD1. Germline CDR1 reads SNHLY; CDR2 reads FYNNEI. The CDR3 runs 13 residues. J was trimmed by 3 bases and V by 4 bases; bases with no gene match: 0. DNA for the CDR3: TGTGCCAGCAGTGGACAGGGCTACAATGAGCAGTTCTTC. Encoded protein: CASSGQGYNEQFF.

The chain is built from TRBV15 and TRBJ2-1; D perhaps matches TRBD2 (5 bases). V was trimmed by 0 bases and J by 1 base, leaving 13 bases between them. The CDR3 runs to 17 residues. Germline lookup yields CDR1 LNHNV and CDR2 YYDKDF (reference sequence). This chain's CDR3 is CATSREAAEASYNEQFF. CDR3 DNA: TGTGCCACCAGCAGAGAGGCAGCGGAGGCGTCCTACAATGAGCAGTTCTTC.

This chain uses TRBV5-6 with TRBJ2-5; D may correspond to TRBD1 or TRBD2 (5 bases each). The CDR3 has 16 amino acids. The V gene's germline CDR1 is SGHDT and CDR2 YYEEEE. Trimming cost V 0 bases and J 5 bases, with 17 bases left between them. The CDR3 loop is CASSLVGPQTFETQYF. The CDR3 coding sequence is TGTGCCAGCAGCTTGGTGGGACCCCAAACTTTCGAGACCCAGTACTTC.

CDR3: CASSLSPGAPDGYTF. CDR3 DNA: TGTGCCAGCAGCCTTAGTCCGGGGGCGCCTGATGGCTACACCTTC. The chain has TRBV7-2 and TRBJ1-2, with D tentatively TRBD1 (6 bases). Trimming removed 5 bases at V and 6 bases at J, with 19 bases between. Germline lookup yields CDR1 SGHTA and CDR2 FQGNSA. The CDR3 length is 15 residues. The full variable domain, completed using reference TRBV7-2 and TRBJ1-2, is GAGVSQSPSNKVTEKGKDVELRCDPISGHTALYWYRQSLGQGLEFLIYFQGNSAPDKSGLPSDRFSAERTGGSVSTLTIQRTQQEDSAVYLCASSLSPGAPDGYTFGSGTRLTVV.

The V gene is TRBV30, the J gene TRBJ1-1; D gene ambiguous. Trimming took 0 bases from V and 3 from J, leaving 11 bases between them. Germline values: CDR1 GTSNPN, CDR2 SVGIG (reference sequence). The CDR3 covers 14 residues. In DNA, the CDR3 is TGTGCCTGGAGTGTAGGAGGGTGGCACACTGAAGCTTTCTTT. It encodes CAWSVGGWHTEAFF.

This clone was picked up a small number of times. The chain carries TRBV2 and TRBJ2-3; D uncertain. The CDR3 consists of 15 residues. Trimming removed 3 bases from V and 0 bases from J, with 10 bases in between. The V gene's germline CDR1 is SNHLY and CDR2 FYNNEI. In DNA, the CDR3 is TGTGCCAGCAGTGACGGATTTGCTAGCACAGATACGCAGTATTTT. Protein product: CASSDGFASTDTQYF.

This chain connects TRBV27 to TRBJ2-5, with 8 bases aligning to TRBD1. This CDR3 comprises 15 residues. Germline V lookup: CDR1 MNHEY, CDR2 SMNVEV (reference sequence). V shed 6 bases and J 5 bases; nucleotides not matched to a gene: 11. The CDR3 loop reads CASSPDRDARETQYF. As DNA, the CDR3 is TGTGCCAGCAGCCCGGACAGGGACGCGCGGGAGACCCAGTACTTC.

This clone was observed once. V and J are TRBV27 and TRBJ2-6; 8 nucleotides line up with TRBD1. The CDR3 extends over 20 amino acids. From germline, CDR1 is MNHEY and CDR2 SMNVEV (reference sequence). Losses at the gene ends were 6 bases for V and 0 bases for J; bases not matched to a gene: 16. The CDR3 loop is CASSSPSRGLFSSGANVLTF. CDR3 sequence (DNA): TGTGCCAGCAGCTCTCCGAGCAGGGGGCTTTTTTCCTCTGGGGCCAACGTCCTGACTTTC.

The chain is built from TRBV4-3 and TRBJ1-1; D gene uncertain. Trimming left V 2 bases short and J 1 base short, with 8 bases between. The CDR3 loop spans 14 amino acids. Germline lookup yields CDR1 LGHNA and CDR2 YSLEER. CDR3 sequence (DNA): TGCGCCAGCAGCCAATTCTCGGGGAACACTGAAGCTTTCTTT. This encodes CASSQFSGNTEAFF.

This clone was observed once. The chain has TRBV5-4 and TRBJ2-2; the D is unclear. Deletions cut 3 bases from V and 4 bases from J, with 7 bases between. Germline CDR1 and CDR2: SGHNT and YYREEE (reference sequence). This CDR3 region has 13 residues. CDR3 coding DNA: TGTGCCAGCAGCTCGGAGCGCACCGGGGAGCTGTTTTTT. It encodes CASSSERTGELFF.